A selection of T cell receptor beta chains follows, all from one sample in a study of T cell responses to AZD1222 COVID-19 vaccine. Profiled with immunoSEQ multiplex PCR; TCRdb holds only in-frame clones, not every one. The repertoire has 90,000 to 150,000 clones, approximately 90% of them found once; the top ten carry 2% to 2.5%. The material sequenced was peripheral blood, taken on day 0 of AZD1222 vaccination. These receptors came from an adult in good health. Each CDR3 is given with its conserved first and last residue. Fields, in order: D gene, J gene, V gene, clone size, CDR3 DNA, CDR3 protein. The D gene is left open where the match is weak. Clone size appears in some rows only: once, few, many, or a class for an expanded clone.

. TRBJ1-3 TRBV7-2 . TGTGCCAGCAGCTTAGCAGCAAACACCATATATTTT CASSLAANTIYF
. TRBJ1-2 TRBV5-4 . TGTGCCAGCAGCCCCGCCGGGGGTTTGGGCTATGGCTACACCTTC CASSPAGGLGYGYTF
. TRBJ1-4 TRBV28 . TGTGCCAGCACTGGGATTAGAGGAAAACTGTTTTTT CASTGIRGKLFF
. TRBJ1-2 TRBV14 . TGTGCCAGCAGCCAGGGGACGGCGGGCTACACCTTC CASSQGTAGYTF
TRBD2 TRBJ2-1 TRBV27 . TGTGCCAGCACCCCTCTGGCTAGCGGGAGGAGGGGGCAGTTCTTC CASTPLASGRRGQFF
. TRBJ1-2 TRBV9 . TGTGCCAGCAGCGCCGGCCGCGGGATGGGCTATGGCTACACCTTC CASSAGRGMGYGYTF
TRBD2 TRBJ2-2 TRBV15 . TGTGCCACCAGCTCGACTAGCGCGAACACCGGGGAGCTGTTTTTT CATSSTSANTGELFF
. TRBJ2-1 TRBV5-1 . TGCGCCAGCAGCACGGACGGTCTAGGGAGTCGTGAGCAGTTCTTC CASSTDGLGSREQFF
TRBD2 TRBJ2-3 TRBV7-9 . TGTGCCAGCAGCTTAGTCCGTTCCGGACTAGCGGGAGGCACAGATACGCAGTATTTT CASSLVRSGLAGGTDTQYF
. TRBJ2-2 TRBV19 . TGTGCCAGCTCCGCACGGCGGGACACCGGGGAGCTGTTTTTT CASSARRDTGELFF
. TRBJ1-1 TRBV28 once TGTGCCAGCAGTTTGGGACCAGGGAACACTGAAGCTTTCTTT CASSLGPGNTEAFF
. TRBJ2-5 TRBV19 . TGTGCCAGTAGTATAAGGCAAGAGACCCAGTACTTC CASSIRQETQYF
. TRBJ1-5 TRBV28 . TGTGCCAGCATCCAAACAGGGTCGGGGAGCAATCAGCCCCAGCATTTT CASIQTGSGSNQPQHF
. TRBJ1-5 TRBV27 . TGTGCCAGCAGTTTCCCTAATCAGCCCCAGCATTTT CASSFPNQPQHF
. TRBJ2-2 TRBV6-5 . TGTGCCAGCCTGTGGGGGGCAACGAACACCGGGGAGCTGTTTTTT CASLWGATNTGELFF
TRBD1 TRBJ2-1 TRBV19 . TGTGCCAGTAGCCACGGACAGGGGGCGGTTGAGCAGTTCTTC CASSHGQGAVEQFF
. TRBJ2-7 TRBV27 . TGTGCCAGCAGGGATCAGGGCTCCTCCTACGAGCAGTACTTC CASRDQGSSYEQYF
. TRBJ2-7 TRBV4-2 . TGTGCCAGCAGCCAAGGGAGCGGCCCAGGGTACGAGCAGTACTTC CASSQGSGPGYEQYF
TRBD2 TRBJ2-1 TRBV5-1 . TGCGCCAGCAGCTCAGGACTAGCGGGGGACAATGAGCAGTTCTTC CASSSGLAGDNEQFF
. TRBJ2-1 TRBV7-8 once TGTGCCAGCAGCTTAGTTGCGGGTATGGGTGGCAATGAGCAGTTCTTC CASSLVAGMGGNEQFF
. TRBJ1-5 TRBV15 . TGTGCCACCAGCGGCGGGGCCTTCAATCAGCCCCAGCATTTT CATSGGAFNQPQHF
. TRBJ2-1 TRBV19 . TGTGCCAGTAGTATTTCCCCGACTAGTTTCTACAATGAGCAGTTCTTC CASSISPTSFYNEQFF
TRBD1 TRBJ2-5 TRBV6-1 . TGTGCCAGCAGTGAAGCGCTTGGGGGACAGGGTCGGCAAGAGACCCAGTACTTC CASSEALGGQGRQETQYF
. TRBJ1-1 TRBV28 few TGTGCCAGCAGTTTATGGGATTTGAACACTGAAGCTTTCTTT CASSLWDLNTEAFF
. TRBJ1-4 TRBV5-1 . TGCGCCAGCAGCTCAAACACCGCAACTAATGAAAAACTGTTTTTT CASSSNTATNEKLFF
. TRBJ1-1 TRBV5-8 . TGTGCCAGCAGCTTGGAACAGACGAACACTGAAGCTTTCTTT CASSLEQTNTEAFF
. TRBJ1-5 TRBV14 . TGTGCCAGCAGCCAAGATGGGGCTCAGCCCCAGCATTTT CASSQDGAQPQHF
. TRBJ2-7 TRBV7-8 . TGTGCCAGCAGCTTATACGAGGGGCTACCGGTGGGAGACTTC CASSLYEGLPVGDF
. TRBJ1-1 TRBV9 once TGTGCCAGCGGGGGGCGCGTGAACACTGAAGCTTTCTTT CASGGRVNTEAFF
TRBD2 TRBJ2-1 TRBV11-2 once TGTGCCAGCAGCTCCAGTGGGGCAGCGGGAGGGGCCTACAATGAGCAGTTCTTC CASSSSGAAGGAYNEQFF
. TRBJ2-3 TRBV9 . TGTGCCAGCAGCGTTACGGGGCTGGCGGGGGATACGCAGTATTTT CASSVTGLAGDTQYF
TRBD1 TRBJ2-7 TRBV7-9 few TGTGCCAGTTCGGGACAGATTACCTACGAGCAGTACTTC CASSGQITYEQYF
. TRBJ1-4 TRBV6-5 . TGTGCCAGCAGTTACAAGGGTGGTGGTGAAAAACTGTTTTTT CASSYKGGGEKLFF
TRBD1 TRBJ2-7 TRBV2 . TGTGCCAGCAGCGTGGGACAGGGGTTGGAGCAGTACTTC CASSVGQGLEQYF
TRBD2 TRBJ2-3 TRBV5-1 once TGCGCCAGCAGCTTGACGACTAGCGGGAAAACAGATACGCAGTATTTT CASSLTTSGKTDTQYF
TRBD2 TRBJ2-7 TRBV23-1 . TGCGCCAGCAGTCCCGCGCGGCTAGCGGGAGTCAAGGAGTCCTACGAGCAGTACTTC CASSPARLAGVKESYEQYF
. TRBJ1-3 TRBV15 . TGTGCCACCAGCAGAGGGAGGCAAAACACCATATATTTT CATSRGRQNTIYF
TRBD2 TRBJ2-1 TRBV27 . TGTGCCAGCACCCCGGCGGGAGGGACGGGTGAGCAGTTCTTC CASTPAGGTGEQFF
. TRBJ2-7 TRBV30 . TGTGCCTGGGGGGGCTACGAGCAGTACTTC CAWGGYEQYF
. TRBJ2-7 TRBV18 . TGTGCCAGCTCAACTCCGACGGGGTGGGGAGATCACGAGCAGTACTTC CASSTPTGWGDHEQYF
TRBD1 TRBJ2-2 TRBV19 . TGTGCCAGTAGGCCCCAGACAGGGGGAGGGACCGGGGAGCTGTTTTTT CASRPQTGGGTGELFF
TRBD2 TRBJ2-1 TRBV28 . TGTGCCAGTCAACTAGCGGGAGGGTACAATGAGCAGTTCTTC CASQLAGGYNEQFF
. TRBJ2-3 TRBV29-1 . TGCAGCGTTGTAAGCCTGCTATGGGGAGATACGCAGTATTTT CSVVSLLWGDTQYF
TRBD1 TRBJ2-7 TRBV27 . TGTGCCAGCAGTTTAGGCAGGGGGAACACCTACGAGCAGTACTTC CASSLGRGNTYEQYF
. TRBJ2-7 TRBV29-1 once TGCAGCGTTGGGGGGATCCTCTCCTACGAGCAGTACTTC CSVGGILSYEQYF
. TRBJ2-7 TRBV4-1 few TGCGCCAGCAGCCAAGCCGGAGGCTTCCGGTACTTC CASSQAGGFRYF
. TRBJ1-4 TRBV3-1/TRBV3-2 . TGTGCCAGCAGCTCCGGACTTAAACTGTTTTTT CASSSGLKLFF
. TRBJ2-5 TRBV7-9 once TGTGCCAGCAGCTTTGACAGGATTCAAGAGACCCAGTACTTC CASSFDRIQETQYF